This T cell receptor beta chain was recovered during a study of blood T cells in healthy people across ages. This CDR3 has 15 residues. Looked up from germline, CDR1 is GTSNPN and CDR2 is SVGIG (reference sequence). V shed 8 bases, J shed 2 bases, and the junction held 8 bases outside the gene matches. With a J-beta primer mix and a sample-barcoded 5' primer, a second PCR ran 7 to 11 cycles. Each cDNA molecule was tagged by a template-switch adaptor with 12 random nucleotides. Each CDR3 protein is one row after TCRdb ran MiXCR on the 5' RACE reads. This sample has 600,000 to 900,000 distinct CDR3 sequences; around 25% occur once, and the top ten carry less than 3.5%. Points from the study as a whole: While age rose, TCR beta diversity per million T cells dropped in a roughly linear way.

This clonotype was recorded a few times. The antigen remains undetermined. This same sample was also taken into another study, of T cells of mothers and their children. That paper adds: Maternal samples each gave over 9.5 million TCR beta CDR3 reads, and child samples around 3.2 million each.

This sequence originates from a boy under 18 in good health. The source material was blood. The gene calls are TRBV30 and TRBJ2-6; 8 bases line up with TRBD2. CDR3 loop: CARGGARTGANVLTF. CDR3 DNA sequence: TGTGCCCGGGGGGGGGCGCGTACTGGGGCCAACGTCCTGACTTTC.